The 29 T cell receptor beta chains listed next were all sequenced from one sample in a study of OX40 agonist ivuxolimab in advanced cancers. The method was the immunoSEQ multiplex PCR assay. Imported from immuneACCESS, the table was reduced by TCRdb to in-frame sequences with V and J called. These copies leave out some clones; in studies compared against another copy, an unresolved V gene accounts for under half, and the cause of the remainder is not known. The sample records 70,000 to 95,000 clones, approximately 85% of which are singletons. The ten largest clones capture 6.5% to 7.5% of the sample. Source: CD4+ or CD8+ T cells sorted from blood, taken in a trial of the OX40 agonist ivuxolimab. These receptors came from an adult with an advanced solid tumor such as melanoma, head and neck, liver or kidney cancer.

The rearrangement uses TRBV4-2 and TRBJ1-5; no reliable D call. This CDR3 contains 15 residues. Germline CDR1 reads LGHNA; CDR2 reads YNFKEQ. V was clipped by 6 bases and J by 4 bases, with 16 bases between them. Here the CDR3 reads CASSPFGWDNQPQHF. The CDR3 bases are TGTGCCAGCAGTCCATTCGGGTGGGATAATCAGCCCCAGCATTTT.

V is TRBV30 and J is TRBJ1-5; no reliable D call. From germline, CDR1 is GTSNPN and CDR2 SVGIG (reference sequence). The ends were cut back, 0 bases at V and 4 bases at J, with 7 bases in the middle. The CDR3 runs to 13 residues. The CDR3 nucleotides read TGTGCCTGGAGTGTCTCCCGAAATCAGCCCCAGCATTTT. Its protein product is CAWSVSRNQPQHF.

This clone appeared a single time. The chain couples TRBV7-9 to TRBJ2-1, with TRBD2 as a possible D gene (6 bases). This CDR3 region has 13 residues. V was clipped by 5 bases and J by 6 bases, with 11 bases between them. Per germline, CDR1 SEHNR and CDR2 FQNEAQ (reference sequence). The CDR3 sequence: CASSVGLFNEQFF. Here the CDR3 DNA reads TGTGCCAGCAGCGTGGGACTTTTCAATGAGCAGTTCTTC.

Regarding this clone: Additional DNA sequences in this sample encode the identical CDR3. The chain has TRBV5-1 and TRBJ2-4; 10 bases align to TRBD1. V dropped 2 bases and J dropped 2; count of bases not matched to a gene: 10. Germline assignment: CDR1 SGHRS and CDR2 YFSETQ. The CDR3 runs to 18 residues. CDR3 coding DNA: TGCGCCAGCAGCTTTGACCCCGACAGGGGGCGCTCCAAAAACATTCAGTACTTC. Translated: CASSFDPDRGRSKNIQYF.

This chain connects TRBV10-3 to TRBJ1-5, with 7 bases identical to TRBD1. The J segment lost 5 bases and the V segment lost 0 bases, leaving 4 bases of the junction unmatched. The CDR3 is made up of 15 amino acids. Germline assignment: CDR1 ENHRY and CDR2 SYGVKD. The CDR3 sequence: CAISESGTDYQPQHF. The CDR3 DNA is TGTGCCATCAGTGAGTCGGGGACAGACTATCAGCCCCAGCATTTT.

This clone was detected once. The CDR3 DNA follows: TGTGCCAGCAGCCAAGATAATGGGATTCAAGGAGCTTTCTTT. Its translation: CASSQDNGIQGAFF. The rearrangement joins TRBV14 to TRBJ1-1; D is unresolved. The V end lost 0 bases, the J end lost 10 bases, and 15 bases lay between the germline ends. The CDR3 is made up of 14 amino acids. The germline gives CDR1 SGHDN, CDR2 FVKESK. Together with reference TRBV14 and TRBJ1-1, the CDR3 gives the full variable domain: EAGVTQFPSHSVIEKGQTVTLRCDPISGHDNLYWYRRVMGKEIKFLLHFVKESKQDESGMPNNRFLAERTGGTYSTLKVQPAELEDSGVYFCASSQDNGIQGAFFGQGTRLTVV.

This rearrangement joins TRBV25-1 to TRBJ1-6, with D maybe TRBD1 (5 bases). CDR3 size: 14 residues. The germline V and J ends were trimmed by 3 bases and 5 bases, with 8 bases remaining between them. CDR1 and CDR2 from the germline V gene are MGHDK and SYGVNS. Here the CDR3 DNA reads TGTGCCAGCAGTGATCGAGGGGATAATTCACCCCTCCACTTT. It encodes CASSDRGDNSPLHF.

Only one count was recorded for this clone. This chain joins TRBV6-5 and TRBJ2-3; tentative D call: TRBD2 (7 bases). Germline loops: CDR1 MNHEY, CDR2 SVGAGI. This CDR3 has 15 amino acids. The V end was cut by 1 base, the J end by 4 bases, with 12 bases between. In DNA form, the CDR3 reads TGTGCCAGCAGTTACTGGGGGGGCCGGGCAGATACGCAGTATTTT. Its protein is CASSYWGGRADTQYF.

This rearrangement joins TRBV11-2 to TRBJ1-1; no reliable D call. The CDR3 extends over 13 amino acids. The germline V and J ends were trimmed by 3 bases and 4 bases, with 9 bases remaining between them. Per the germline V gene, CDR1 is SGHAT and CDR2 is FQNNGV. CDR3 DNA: TGTGCCAGCAGCTTTACACAAAGCACTGAAGCTTTCTTT. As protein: CASSFTQSTEAFF.

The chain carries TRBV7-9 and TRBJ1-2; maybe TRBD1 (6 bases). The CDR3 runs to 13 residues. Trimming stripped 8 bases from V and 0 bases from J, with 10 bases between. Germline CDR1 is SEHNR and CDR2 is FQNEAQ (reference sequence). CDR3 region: CASGGASNYGYTF. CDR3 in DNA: TGTGCCAGCGGGGGGGCTTCTAACTATGGCTACACCTTC. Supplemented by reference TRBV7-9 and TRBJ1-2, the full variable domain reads DTGVSQNPRHKITKRGQNVTFRCDPISEHNRLYWYRQTLGQGPEFLTYFQNEAQLEKSRLLSDRFSAERPKGSFSTLEIQRTEQGDSAMYLCASGGASNYGYTFGSGTRLTVV.

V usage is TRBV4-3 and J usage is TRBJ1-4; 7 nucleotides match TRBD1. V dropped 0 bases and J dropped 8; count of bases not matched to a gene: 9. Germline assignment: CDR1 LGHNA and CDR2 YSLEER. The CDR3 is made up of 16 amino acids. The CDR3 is CASSQDLAGGREKLFF. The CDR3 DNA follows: TGCGCCAGCAGCCAAGATCTGGCAGGGGGTAGAGAAAAACTGTTTTTT.

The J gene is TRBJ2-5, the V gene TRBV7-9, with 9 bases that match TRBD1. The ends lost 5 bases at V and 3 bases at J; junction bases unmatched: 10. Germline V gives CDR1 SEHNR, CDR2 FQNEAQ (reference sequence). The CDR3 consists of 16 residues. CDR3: CASSPPGQGVEETQYF. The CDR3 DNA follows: TGTGCCAGCAGCCCACCGGGACAGGGAGTGGAAGAGACCCAGTACTTC.

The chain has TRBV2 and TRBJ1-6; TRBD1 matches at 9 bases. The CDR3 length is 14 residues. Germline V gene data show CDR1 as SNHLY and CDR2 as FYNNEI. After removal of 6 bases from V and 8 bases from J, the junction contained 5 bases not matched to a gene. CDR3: CASSPGQGDSPLHF. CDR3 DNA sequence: TGTGCCAGCAGCCCGGGACAGGGAGATTCACCCCTCCACTTT. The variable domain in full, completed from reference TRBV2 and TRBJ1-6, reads EPEVTQTPSHQVTQMGQEVILRCVPISNHLYFYWYRQILGQKVEFLVSFYNNEISEKSEIFDDQFSVERPDGSNFTLKIRSTKLEDSAMYFCASSPGQGDSPLHFGNGTRLTVT.

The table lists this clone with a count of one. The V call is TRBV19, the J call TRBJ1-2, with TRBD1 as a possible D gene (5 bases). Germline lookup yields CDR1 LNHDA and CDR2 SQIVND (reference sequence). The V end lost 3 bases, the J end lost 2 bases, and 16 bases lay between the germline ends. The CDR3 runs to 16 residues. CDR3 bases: TGTGCCAGTAGTATCCGATGGGGCTCTGGCAACTATGGCTACACCTTC. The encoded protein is CASSIRWGSGNYGYTF.

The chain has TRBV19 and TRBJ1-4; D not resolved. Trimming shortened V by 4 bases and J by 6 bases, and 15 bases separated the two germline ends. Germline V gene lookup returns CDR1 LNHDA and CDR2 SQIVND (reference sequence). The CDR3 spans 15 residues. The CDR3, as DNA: TGTGCCAGTAGTAGTTCGGGCAGATTTTATGAAAAACTGTTTTTT. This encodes CASSSSGRFYEKLFF.

This CDR3 is CASSDSGYEQYF. The DNA for the CDR3 is TGTGCCAGCAGTGATAGTGGCTACGAGCAGTACTTC. The chain carries TRBV6-1 and TRBJ2-7, with D hard to call. Trimming took 3 bases from V and 3 from J, leaving 6 bases between them. Germline CDR1 and CDR2: MNHNS and SASEGT. This CDR3 is 12 amino acids long.

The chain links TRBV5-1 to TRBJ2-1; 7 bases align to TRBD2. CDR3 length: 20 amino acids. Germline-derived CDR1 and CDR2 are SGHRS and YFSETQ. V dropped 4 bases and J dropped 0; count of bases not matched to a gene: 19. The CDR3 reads CASSRGASGPPLSSYNEQFF. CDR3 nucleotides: TGCGCCAGCAGCCGGGGAGCTAGCGGCCCCCCATTGAGCTCCTACAATGAGCAGTTCTTC.

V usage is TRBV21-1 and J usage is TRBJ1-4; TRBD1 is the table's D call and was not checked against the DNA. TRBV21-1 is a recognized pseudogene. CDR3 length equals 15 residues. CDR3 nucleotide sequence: TGTGCCAGCAGCCCGCGGACAGGGTTTAATGAAAAACTGTTTTTT. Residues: CASSPRTGFNEKLFF.

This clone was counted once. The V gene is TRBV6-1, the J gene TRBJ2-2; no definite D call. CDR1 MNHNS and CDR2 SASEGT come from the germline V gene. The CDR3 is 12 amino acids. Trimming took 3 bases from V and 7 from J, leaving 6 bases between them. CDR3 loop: CASSERNGELFF. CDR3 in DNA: TGTGCCAGCAGTGAGAGGAACGGGGAGCTGTTTTTT.

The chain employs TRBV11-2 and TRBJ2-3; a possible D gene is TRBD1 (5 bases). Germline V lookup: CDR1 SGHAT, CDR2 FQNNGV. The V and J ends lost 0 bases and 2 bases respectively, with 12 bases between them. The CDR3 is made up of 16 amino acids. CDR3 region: CASSLDLRTFTDTQYF. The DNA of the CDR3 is TGTGCCAGCAGCTTAGATCTACGGACATTCACAGATACGCAGTATTTT.

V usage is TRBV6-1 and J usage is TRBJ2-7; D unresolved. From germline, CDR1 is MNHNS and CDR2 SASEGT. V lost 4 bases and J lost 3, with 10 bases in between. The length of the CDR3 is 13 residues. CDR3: CASSGFVDYEQYF. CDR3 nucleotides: TGTGCCAGCAGTGGTTTTGTTGACTACGAGCAGTACTTC.

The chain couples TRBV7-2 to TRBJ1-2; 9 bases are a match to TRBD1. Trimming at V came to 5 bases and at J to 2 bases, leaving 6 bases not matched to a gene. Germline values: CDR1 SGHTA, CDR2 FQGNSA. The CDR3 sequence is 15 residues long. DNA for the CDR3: TGTGCCAGCAGCCCCACCGGACAGGGGAACTATGGCTACACCTTC. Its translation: CASSPTGQGNYGYTF.

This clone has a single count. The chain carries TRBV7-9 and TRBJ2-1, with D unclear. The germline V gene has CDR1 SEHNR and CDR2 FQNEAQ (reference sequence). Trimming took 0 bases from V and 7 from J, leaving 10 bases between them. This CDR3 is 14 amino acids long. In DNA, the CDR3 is TGTGCCAGCAGCTTAGCTGAACTCGTGAATGAGCAGTTCTTC. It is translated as CASSLAELVNEQFF.

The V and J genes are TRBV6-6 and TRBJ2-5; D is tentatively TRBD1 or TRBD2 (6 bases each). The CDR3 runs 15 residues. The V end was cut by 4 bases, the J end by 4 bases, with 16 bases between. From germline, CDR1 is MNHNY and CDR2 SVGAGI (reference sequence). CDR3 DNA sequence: TGTGCCAGCAGTTCGTTTGGGGGGCCCTTAGAGACCCAGTACTTC. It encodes CASSSFGGPLETQYF.

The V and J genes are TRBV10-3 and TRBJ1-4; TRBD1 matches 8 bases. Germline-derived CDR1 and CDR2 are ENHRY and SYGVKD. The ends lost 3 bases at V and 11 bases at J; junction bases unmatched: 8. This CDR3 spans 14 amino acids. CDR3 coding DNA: TGTGCCATCAGTGACCCCGGGACAGGCAGCAAACTGTTTTTT. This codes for CAISDPGTGSKLFF.

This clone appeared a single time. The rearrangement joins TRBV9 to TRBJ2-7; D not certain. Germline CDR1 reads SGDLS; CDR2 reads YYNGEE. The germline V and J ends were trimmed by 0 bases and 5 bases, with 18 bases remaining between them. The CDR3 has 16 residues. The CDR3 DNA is TGTGCCAGCAGCGTAGGTTTGTCTTGGGCGACTGACGAGCAGTACTTC. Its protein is CASSVGLSWATDEQYF.

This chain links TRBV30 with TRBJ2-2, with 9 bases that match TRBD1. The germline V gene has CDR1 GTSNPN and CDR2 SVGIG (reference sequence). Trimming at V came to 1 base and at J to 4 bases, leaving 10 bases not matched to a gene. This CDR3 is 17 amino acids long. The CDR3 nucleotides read TGTGCCTGGAGTGGCGGCGGGACAGGGTTTAGCACCGGGGAGCTGTTTTTT. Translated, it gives CAWSGGGTGFSTGELFF.

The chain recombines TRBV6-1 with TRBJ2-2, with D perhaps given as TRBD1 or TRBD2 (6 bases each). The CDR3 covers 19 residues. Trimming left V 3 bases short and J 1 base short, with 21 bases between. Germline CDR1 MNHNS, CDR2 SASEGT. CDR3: CASSESGGGPTLNTGELFF. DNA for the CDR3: TGTGCCAGCAGTGAGTCTGGAGGGGGTCCAACTTTGAACACCGGGGAGCTGTTTTTT.

The CDR3 DNA follows: TGTGCCATCAGAAGGAACTCGGGAGCTTATCAGCCCCAGCATTTT. Its protein is CAIRRNSGAYQPQHF. The chain links TRBV10-3 to TRBJ1-5; D unclear. The V end lost 6 bases, the J end lost 5 bases, and 17 bases lay between the germline ends. The CDR3 sequence is 15 residues long. CDR1 is ENHRY, CDR2 SYGVKD, per germline.